This T cell receptor beta chain was found in a study of shared T cell receptors in the human thymus. Trimming removed 1 base from V and 2 bases from J; junction bases left unmatched: 7. This CDR3 has 18 residues. The germline CDR1 and CDR2 sequences are LNHDA and SQIVND (reference sequence). TCRdb keeps only in-frame clones here, not all; method: immunoSEQ multiplex PCR. Of more than 300,000 clones in the sample, approximately 95% were seen once. This clone was detected only once. Sequencing was performed on thymocytes. The chain recombines TRBV19 with TRBJ1-5, with 11 positions matching TRBD1. This sequence originates from a human donor. In DNA form, the CDR3 reads TGTGCCAGTAGTATAGCTGGGACAGGGGGTTTTGGCAATCAGCCCCAGCATTTT. This gives the protein CASSIAGTGGFGNQPQHF. Full variable domain (rest looked up from reference TRBV19 and TRBJ1-5): DGGITQSPKYLFRKEGQNVTLSCEQNLNHDAMYWYRQDPGQGLRLIYYSQIVNDFQKGDIAEGYSVSREKKESFPLTVTSAQKNPTAFYLCASSIAGTGGFGNQPQHFGDGTRLSIL.